This note documents a single T cell receptor beta chain sequence. The sample is drawn from a study of blood T cell repertoires in COVID-19. Study as a whole: COVID-19 samples, acute and convalescent, were from the United States, Italy and Spain. Sources were T cells, B-cell-depleted T cells, or PBMCs; the material itself was cDNA or gDNA.

Seattle patients were enrolled while actively infected and followed longitudinally. This CDR3 is built from 14 residues. Germline CDR1 MNHEY, CDR2 SVGEGT. V lost 6 bases, J lost 0 bases, and 11 bases lay in between. In the original analysis: It was from reference gene primer amplification that nucleated cell counts were estimated. Libraries were prepared by immunoSEQ multiplex PCR; TCRdb keeps only in-frame clonotypes and omits some of them. The V and J calls and the clone size are those of that table, but D and trimming were determined from the DNA. Of 350,000 to 400,000 clones in the sample, around 92% were seen once.

The sample taken for sequencing was peripheral blood. This clonotype was sampled from a woman in her twenties or thirties with COVID-19, enrolled during active disease. V gene TRBV6-2 or TRBV6-3 combines with J gene TRBJ2-5, with D possibly being TRBD2 (6 bases). CDR3 sequence reads: CASSWGDYQETQYF. The CDR3, as DNA: TGTGCCAGCAGCTGGGGGGACTACCAAGAGACCCAGTACTTC.